This TCR beta chain was identified during a study of graft-versus-host responses after intestinal transplantation. In the study overall: Transplant recipients had multivisceral, liver-intestinal, or isolated intestinal grafts. Anti-thymocyte globulin served as induction for all recipients, who then took tacrolimus and steroids for about three years.

As concerns this clone: The antigen is undetermined.

Germline lookup yields CDR1 SGHVS and CDR2 FQNEAQ. V was pared by 6 bases and J by 7 bases, with 24 bases between. CDR3 length: 16 residues. This table comes from immunoSEQ multiplex PCR, and its TCRdb copy is limited to in-frame clones, with some not included. The sample records about 110,000 clones, around 92% being singletons. The receptor was derived from a human donor who was the organ donor for an intestinal transplant. The chain uses TRBV7-8 and TRBJ1-1; D is uncertain. Source: unstimulated CD8+ T cells sorted from spleen or lymph node cells, taken before transplant. The CDR3 DNA is TGTGCCAGCAGTCATAACGTGGGCCCGCGTACTAATGAAGCTTTCTTT. Translating gives CASSHNVGPRTNEAFF.